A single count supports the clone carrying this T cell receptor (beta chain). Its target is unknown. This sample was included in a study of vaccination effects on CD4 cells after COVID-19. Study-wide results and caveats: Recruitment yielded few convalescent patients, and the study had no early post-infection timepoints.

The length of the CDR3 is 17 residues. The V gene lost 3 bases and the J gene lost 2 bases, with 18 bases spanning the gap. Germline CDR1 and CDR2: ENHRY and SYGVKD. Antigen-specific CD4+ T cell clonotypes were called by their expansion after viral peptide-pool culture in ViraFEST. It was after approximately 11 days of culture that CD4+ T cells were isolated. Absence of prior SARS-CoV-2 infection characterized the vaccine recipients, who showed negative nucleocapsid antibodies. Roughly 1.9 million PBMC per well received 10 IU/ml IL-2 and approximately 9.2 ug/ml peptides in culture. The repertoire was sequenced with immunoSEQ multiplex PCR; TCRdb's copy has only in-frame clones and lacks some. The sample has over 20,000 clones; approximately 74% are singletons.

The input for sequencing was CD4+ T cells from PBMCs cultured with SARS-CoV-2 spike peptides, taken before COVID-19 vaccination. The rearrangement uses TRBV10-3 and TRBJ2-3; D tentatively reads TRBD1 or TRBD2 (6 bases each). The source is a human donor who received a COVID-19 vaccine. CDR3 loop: CAISEGGAGRPTDTQYF. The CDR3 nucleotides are TGTGCCATCAGTGAAGGGGGTGCGGGGCGCCCCACAGATACGCAGTATTTT.